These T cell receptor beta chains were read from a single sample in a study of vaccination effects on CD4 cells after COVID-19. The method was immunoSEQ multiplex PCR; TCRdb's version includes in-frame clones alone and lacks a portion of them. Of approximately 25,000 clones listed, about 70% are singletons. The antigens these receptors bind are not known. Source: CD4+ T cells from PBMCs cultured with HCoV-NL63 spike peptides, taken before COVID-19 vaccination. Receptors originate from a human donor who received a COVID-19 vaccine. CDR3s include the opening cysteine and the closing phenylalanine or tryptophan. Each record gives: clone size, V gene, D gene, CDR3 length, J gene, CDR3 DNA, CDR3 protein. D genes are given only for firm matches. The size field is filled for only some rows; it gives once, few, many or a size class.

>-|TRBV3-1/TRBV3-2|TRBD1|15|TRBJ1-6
TGTGCCAGCAGCCGTACCGGGACAGGAGATTCACCCCTCCACTTT
CASSRTGTGDSPLHF
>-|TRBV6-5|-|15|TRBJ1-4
TGTGCCAGCCTTCCGGAGGCAGGTGTTAATGAAAAACTGTTTTTT
CASLPEAGVNEKLFF
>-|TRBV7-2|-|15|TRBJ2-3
TGTGCCAGCAGCTTGGTGTTGGCCCGCACAGATACGCAGTATTTT
CASSLVLARTDTQYF
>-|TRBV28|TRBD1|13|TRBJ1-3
TGTGCCGGAACCGACAGGGATGGAAACACCATATATTTT
CAGTDRDGNTIYF
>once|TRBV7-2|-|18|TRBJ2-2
TGTGCCAGCAGCTTACCCCCAGGGGGGACCCCGGGCACCGGGGAGCTGTTTTTT
CASSLPPGGTPGTGELFF
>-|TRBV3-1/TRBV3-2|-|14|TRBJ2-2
TGTGCCAGCAGCCGACACAGGGAAACCGGGGAGCTGTTTTTT
CASSRHRETGELFF
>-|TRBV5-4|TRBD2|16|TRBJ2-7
TGTGCCAGCAGCTTGGGTAGCGGGCTGAGCTCCTACGAGCAGTACTTC
CASSLGSGLSSYEQYF
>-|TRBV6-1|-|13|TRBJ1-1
TGTGCCAGCAGTGAAAGCGTGAACACTGAAGCTTTCTTT
CASSESVNTEAFF
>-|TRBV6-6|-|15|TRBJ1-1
TGTGCCAGCAGTTACTTGACGGGTATGGGGACTGAAGCTTTCTTT
CASSYLTGMGTEAFF
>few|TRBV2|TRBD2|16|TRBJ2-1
TGTGCCACGACGCCCCGGACTAGCGGGAACTACAATGAGCAGTTCTTC
CATTPRTSGNYNEQFF
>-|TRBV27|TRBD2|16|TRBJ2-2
TGTGCCAGCACTCTTGTTCCGGGGGGGCAGACCGGGGAGCTGTTTTTT
CASTLVPGGQTGELFF
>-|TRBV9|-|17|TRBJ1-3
TGTGCCAGCAGCTCGTTTCGAGTGTTGAGCTCTGGAAACACCATATATTTT
CASSSFRVLSSGNTIYF
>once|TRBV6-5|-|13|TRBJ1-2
TGTGCCAGCAGCCACGACAGAACCTATGGCTACACCTTC
CASSHDRTYGYTF
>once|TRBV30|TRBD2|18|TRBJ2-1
TGTGCCTGGAGTGTACGAGGGACTAGCGGGAGCTCCTACAATGAGCAGTTCTTC
CAWSVRGTSGSSYNEQFF
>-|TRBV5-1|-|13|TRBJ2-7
TGCGCCAGCAGCTTGACATCCTCCTACGAGCAGTACTTC
CASSLTSSYEQYF
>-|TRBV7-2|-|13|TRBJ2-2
TGTGCCAGCAGCCCCAGGGCAGCCGGGGAGCTGTTTTTT
CASSPRAAGELFF
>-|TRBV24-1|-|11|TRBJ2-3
TGTGCCACCAGTTTGGCCGGAACGCAGTATTTT
CATSLAGTQYF
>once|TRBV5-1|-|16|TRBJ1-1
TGCGCCAGCAGCGTAGGACAGACCATTATGAACACTGAAGCTTTCTTT
CASSVGQTIMNTEAFF
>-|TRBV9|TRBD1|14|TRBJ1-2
TGTGCCAGCAGCGTAGGACAGGGACAGGTTGGCTACACCTTC
CASSVGQGQVGYTF
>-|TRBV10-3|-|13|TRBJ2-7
TGTGCCATCAGGCCCCGAGACTCCTACGAGCAGTACTTC
CAIRPRDSYEQYF
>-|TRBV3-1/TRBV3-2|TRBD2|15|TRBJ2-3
TGTGCCAGCAGCCAAGATTTAGCGGGGAGCGATACGCAGTATTTT
CASSQDLAGSDTQYF
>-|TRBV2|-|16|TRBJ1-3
TGTGCCAGCAGTGAGGGCTCGGGGGACTCTGGAAACACCATATATTTT
CASSEGSGDSGNTIYF
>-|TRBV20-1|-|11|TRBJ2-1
TGCAGTGCCCCTGATCGATGGGAGCAGTTCTTC
CSAPDRWEQFF
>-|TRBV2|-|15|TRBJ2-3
TGTGCCAGCAGTGTTTGGGCCCGGGGCACAGATACGCAGTATTTT
CASSVWARGTDTQYF
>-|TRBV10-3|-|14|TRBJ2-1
TGTGCCATCAGTGACGGACCTGGGGACAATGAGCAGTTCTTC
CAISDGPGDNEQFF
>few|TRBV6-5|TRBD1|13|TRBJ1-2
TGTGCCAGCAGGGAGGGGGCGGCAGATGGCTACACCTTC
CASREGAADGYTF
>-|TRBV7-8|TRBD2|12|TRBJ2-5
TGTGCCAGCAGCCGACTAGCGGAGGCCCAGTACTTC
CASSRLAEAQYF
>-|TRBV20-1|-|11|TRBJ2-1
TGCAGCCCTTGGGGGGCCACTGAGCAGTTCTTC
CSPWGATEQFF
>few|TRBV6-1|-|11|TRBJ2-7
TGTGCCAGCAGTGAATTCTACGAGCAGTACTTC
CASSEFYEQYF
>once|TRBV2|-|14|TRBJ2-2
TGTGCCAGCAGACAGGGATTGGTCACCGGGGAGCTGTTTTTT
CASRQGLVTGELFF
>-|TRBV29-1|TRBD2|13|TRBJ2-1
TGCAGCGCTCTAGCGGCCTCCTACAATGAGCAGTTCTTC
CSALAASYNEQFF
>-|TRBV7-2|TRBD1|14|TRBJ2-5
TGTGCCAGCAGCGGGTCTACAGGGGTAAAGACCCAGTACTTC
CASSGSTGVKTQYF
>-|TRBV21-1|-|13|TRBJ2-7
TGTGCCAGCGGGGTCTTGGTCTCCTACGAGCAGTACTTC
CASGVLVSYEQYF
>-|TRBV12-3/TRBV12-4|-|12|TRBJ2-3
TGTGCCAGCACCCAAGATCCAGATACGCAGTATTTT
CASTQDPDTQYF
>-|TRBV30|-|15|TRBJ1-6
TGTGCCTGGAGTCCCATGCGGTTGGGAAATTCACCCCTCCACTTT
CAWSPMRLGNSPLHF
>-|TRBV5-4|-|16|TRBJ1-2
TGTGCCAGCAGCCGATATGGGGGAGGGGGTGACTATGGCTACACCTTC
CASSRYGGGGDYGYTF
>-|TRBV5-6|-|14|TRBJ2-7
TGTGCCAGCAAACTGCGGGACGGGTCCTACGAGCAGTACTTC
CASKLRDGSYEQYF
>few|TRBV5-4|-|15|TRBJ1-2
TGTGCCAGCAGCTTGGAGGGCAGGTTCGACTATGGCTACACCTTC
CASSLEGRFDYGYTF
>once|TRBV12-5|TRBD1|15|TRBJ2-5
TGTGCTAGTGCCCCCCGGGACAGCTTTTGGGAGACCCAGTACTTC
CASAPRDSFWETQYF